This T cell receptor beta chain was sequenced for a study of cytomegalovirus exposure and HLA in healthy donors. Overall study findings and caveats: Among donors in an Asian-associated ancestry cluster, a later analysis reportedly found fewer N-insertions than the roughly 610-donor mean. Most of the CMV-associated TCR beta chains (in a later analysis) appeared to be HLA-restricted. A later analysis linked a missense variant in DCLRE1C to the trimming of TCR beta V and J genes. A later analysis found TCR association rates differed by HLA locus, highest for DRB1 and lowest for HLA-C.

Details on this clone: Its antigen is still unknown.

The PCR employed 60 Vbeta primers together with 13 Jbeta primers. TCRdb keeps only in-frame clones here, not all; method: immunoSEQ multiplex PCR. This sample has roughly 160,000 clones, with about 83% found just once. J gave up 6 bases and V 6 bases, and 7 bases lay outside the gene matches. Germline V lookup: CDR1 SEHNR, CDR2 FQNEAQ (reference sequence). The CDR3 has 14 residues. This chain joins TRBV7-9 and TRBJ1-4; 7 bases map to TRBD1. Sample: PBMCs. The TCR sequence derives from a woman younger than 45 in good health and CMV-seronegative. CDR3 coding DNA: TGTGCCAGCAGAGGTAGGGGGCGGGATGAAAAACTGTTTTTT. Amino acid sequence: CASRGRGRDEKLFF.